Listed below are T cell receptor beta chains from one sample, sequenced in a study of T cell responses to AZD1222 COVID-19 vaccine. The table came from immunoSEQ multiplex PCR; TCRdb's copy has only in-frame clones and leaves some out. Among over 110,000 clones, 70% to 90% were seen once, and the ten largest hold 5.5%. The sequencing used peripheral blood, collected on day 0 of AZD1222 vaccination. These TCRs come from an adult in good health. Both conserved end residues are part of each CDR3. The order of the fields is D gene, V gene, J gene, clone size, CDR3 DNA, CDR3 protein. A D gene is named only where the DNA matches it firmly. Some rows have no size entry. The others give once, few or many, or a class for an expanded clone.

TRBD2	TRBV19	TRBJ2-3	.	TGTGCCAGTAGTCAGCGGGAGGTCACAGATACGCAGTATTTT	CASSQREVTDTQYF
TRBD1	TRBV9	TRBJ2-2	.	TGTGCCAGCAGCGCCGAGCCCGGGACAGCGAACACCGGGGAGCTGTTTTTT	CASSAEPGTANTGELFF
.	TRBV10-3	TRBJ2-1	.	TGTGCCATCAGTGATCCTAGCGCGAGGACCGCCTACAATGAGCAGTTCTTC	CAISDPSARTAYNEQFF
.	TRBV5-6	TRBJ1-1	.	TGTGCCAGCAGCAGCACGAAGGACAGCTACGCTGAAGCTTTCTTT	CASSSTKDSYAEAFF
TRBD2	TRBV5-1	TRBJ2-7	once	TGCGCCAGCAGCACCCGGGGACTAGCGGAGTCCTACGAGCAGTACTTC	CASSTRGLAESYEQYF
.	TRBV7-2	TRBJ2-7	.	TGTGCCAGCAGCGCCCATCGGAGCTCAGGCAGCTACTACGAGCAGTACTTC	CASSAHRSSGSYYEQYF
.	TRBV5-1	TRBJ1-2	.	TGCGCCAGCAGCTTGGGGAATGGCGACCGAAAGGGGGGTGGCTACACCTTC	CASSLGNGDRKGGGYTF
.	TRBV25-1	TRBJ1-3	.	TGTGCCAGCAGTCCGTCTCTGGGAAACACCATATATTTT	CASSPSLGNTIYF
.	TRBV30	TRBJ2-5	.	TGTGGAGGGGGTAGGGCGGAGACCCAGTACTTC	CGGGRAETQYF
TRBD1	TRBV5-1	TRBJ2-7	.	TGCGCCAGCAGCTTGTTTGGGGGGACAGGGGGCTTGTTAGACTACGAGCAGTACTTC	CASSLFGGTGGLLDYEQYF
.	TRBV5-1	TRBJ2-1	once	TGCGCCAGCGGCCTCTACAATGAGCAGTTCTTC	CASGLYNEQFF
TRBD1	TRBV4-3	TRBJ1-2	few	TGCGCCAGCAGCCAAGAGACAGGGTGGAACTATGGCTACACCTTC	CASSQETGWNYGYTF
TRBD2	TRBV9	TRBJ2-5	.	TGTGCCAGCAGCGCCACTAGCGGAGAGTACCAAGAGACCCAGTACTTC	CASSATSGEYQETQYF
TRBD2	TRBV10-1	TRBJ2-7	once	TGCGCCAGCAGTGAAGATTTGCGGGAGTTATCCTACGAGCAGTACTTC	CASSEDLRELSYEQYF
TRBD1	TRBV28	TRBJ1-6	.	TGTGCCAGCAGACTAAGACAGGGAATGAGGTCACCCCTCCACTTT	CASRLRQGMRSPLHF
.	TRBV7-9	TRBJ2-1	.	TGTGCCAGCAGCTCATCGGAGGGAACCGGATTTTTGCTCTACAATGAGCAGTTCTTC	CASSSSEGTGFLLYNEQFF
.	TRBV7-3	TRBJ2-3	once	TGTGCCAGCAGCCTGCGGGATCTCGGCACAGATACGCAGTATTTT	CASSLRDLGTDTQYF
.	TRBV7-6	TRBJ1-3	few	TGTGCCAGCAGCTTAGATATAGACTCTGGAAACACCATATATTTT	CASSLDIDSGNTIYF
TRBD1	TRBV4-2	TRBJ2-2	.	TGTGCCAGCAGCCAAGACCCGGGACAGGGAGGTCACGGGGAGCTGTTTTTT	CASSQDPGQGGHGELFF
.	TRBV28	TRBJ1-5	.	TGTGCCAGCAGTTTAAGCGGGGGAGGCAATCAGCCCCAGCATTTT	CASSLSGGGNQPQHF
.	TRBV10-1	TRBJ2-4	.	TGCGCCAGCAGTGAGTCGGGAGAGGGGAAGAGGAAAAACATTCAGTACTTC	CASSESGEGKRKNIQYF
.	TRBV20-1	TRBJ2-5	.	TGCAGTGCTAGTAGTGGGTTACAAGAGACCCAGTACTTC	CSASSGLQETQYF
.	TRBV7-9	TRBJ2-1	few	TGTGCCAGCAGCTTTCAAGGGACCGCCTACAATGAGCAGTTCTTC	CASSFQGTAYNEQFF
.	TRBV24-1	TRBJ2-5	.	TGTGCCACCAGTGACCCCACGGGGGCGAAAGAGACCCAGTACTTC	CATSDPTGAKETQYF
TRBD2	TRBV27	TRBJ2-1	.	TGTGCCAGCAGTTCCGGGGACTATTCCGGCGAGCAGTTCTTC	CASSSGDYSGEQFF
TRBD1	TRBV18	TRBJ1-5	.	TGTGCCAGCTCATCAAGACAGGGGAGTCAGCCCCAGCATTTT	CASSSRQGSQPQHF
.	TRBV27	TRBJ2-1	.	TGTGCCAGCAGTTCTGGAGCGGAAACCTACAATGAGCAGTTCTTC	CASSSGAETYNEQFF
TRBD2	TRBV30	TRBJ2-1	.	TGTGCCTGGAGCGGACTAGCGGGGGGGAACAATGAGCAGTTCTTC	CAWSGLAGGNNEQFF
TRBD2	TRBV6-4	TRBJ2-1	.	TGTGCCAGCAGCCCCGGGGGCGGGGGGTACAATGAGCAGTTCTTC	CASSPGGGGYNEQFF
.	TRBV19	TRBJ1-2	.	TGTGCCAGTAGTGTGGTGTCAAACGCCCCCTATGGCTACACCTTC	CASSVVSNAPYGYTF
.	TRBV4-3	TRBJ1-5	once	TGCGCCAGCAGCCAGGACAGCAATCAGCCCCAGCATTTT	CASSQDSNQPQHF
TRBD1	TRBV7-9	TRBJ1-1	.	TGTGCCAGCAGCTTAAGGCGGGACAGAATGAACACTGAAGCTTTCTTT	CASSLRRDRMNTEAFF
.	TRBV25-1	TRBJ1-2	.	TGTGCCAGCAGTGAGGGACTGTTAAACTATGGCTACACCTTC	CASSEGLLNYGYTF
.	TRBV7-2	TRBJ1-5	.	TGTGCCAGCACCACCCTGGGGCAGCCCCAGCATTTT	CASTTLGQPQHF
TRBD1	TRBV27	TRBJ1-5	.	TGTGCCAGCAGATTACAGGGGAGTAATCAGCCCCAGCATTTT	CASRLQGSNQPQHF
.	TRBV6-2/TRBV6-3	TRBJ1-2	.	TGTGCCAGCAGTACGTGGACAGATGGCTACACCTTC	CASSTWTDGYTF
.	TRBV19	TRBJ1-4	once	TGTGCCAGTAGTATAGGGCACAGCCCAAATGAAAAACTGTTTTTT	CASSIGHSPNEKLFF
.	TRBV7-6	TRBJ1-1	.	TGTGCCAGCAGCTTAGTGGACGGGCGGGACACTGAAGCTTTCTTT	CASSLVDGRDTEAFF
.	TRBV6-5	TRBJ2-5	once	TGTGCCAGCAGTTACGCCTCCGGGAGCGGGGAGACCCAGTACTTC	CASSYASGSGETQYF
.	TRBV27	TRBJ2-7	.	TGTGCCAGCAGTCCCTTAGGCTACGAGCAGTACTTC	CASSPLGYEQYF
.	TRBV6-2/TRBV6-3	TRBJ1-2	.	TGTGCCAGCAGTTCGACCCTTGGGGCTGGCTACACCTTC	CASSSTLGAGYTF
TRBD1	TRBV7-9	TRBJ1-1	.	TGTGCCAGCAGTCCTTCCCGTACAGGGGGCAATACTGAAGCTTTCTTT	CASSPSRTGGNTEAFF
.	TRBV13	TRBJ2-2	once	TGTGCCAGCAGCGTACGGACGAACACCGGGGAGCTGTTTTTT	CASSVRTNTGELFF
TRBD2	TRBV9	TRBJ2-1	.	TGTGCCAGCAGCGACCTAGCGGGAGCCAGTGAGCAGTTCTTC	CASSDLAGASEQFF
TRBD2	TRBV2	TRBJ2-3	.	TGTGCCAGCAGTGATTGGGGGCGGGAGGTAGTTCCTAGCGGGAACACAGATACGCAGTATTTT	CASSDWGREVVPSGNTDTQYF
.	TRBV14	TRBJ2-7	.	TGTGCCAGCAGCCAAACAGGAGGCGAGCAGTACTTC	CASSQTGGEQYF
.	TRBV5-4	TRBJ2-1	.	TGTGCCAGCAGCGACGACACCGGAGGCGGCTCCTACAATGAGCAGTTCTTC	CASSDDTGGGSYNEQFF
.	TRBV7-9	TRBJ2-5	.	TGTGCCAGCAGTGAGTGGGGGCCCCGAGAGACCCAGTACTTC	CASSEWGPRETQYF